This entry lists 9 T cell receptor beta chains sequenced from one sample in a study of patients and donors after allogeneic stem cell transplantation. In TCRdb, the RT-PCR reads were re-called with MiXCR into one record per CDR3 protein. The sample has over 150,000 distinct CDR3 sequences, 40% to 45% seen once. Input material: blood, either unsorted or a sorted T cell fraction (not recorded which). These receptors were taken from a human donor who was either an allogeneic HSCT recipient or a stem cell or donor lymphocyte infusion donor (not recorded which). It is not recorded whose cells these are; they may come from a transplant donor.

This chain links TRBV12-3 or TRBV12-4 with TRBJ1-2; D is possibly TRBD1 (5 bases). This CDR3 has 13 amino acids. Trimming took 3 bases from V and 4 from J, leaving 9 bases between them. Here the CDR3 reads CASSLGRVYGYTF. The DNA of the CDR3 is TGTGCCAGCAGTTTGGGGCGGGTCTATGGCTACACCTTC.

The V gene is TRBV7-2, the J gene TRBJ1-1, with D maybe TRBD1 (6 bases). Per germline, CDR1 SGHTA and CDR2 FQGNSA. This CDR3 has 14 amino acids. Between the trimmed V and J ends, which lost 5 bases and 5 bases, there was a span of 15 bases. The DNA for the CDR3 is TGTGCCAGCAGCCCACAGGGAGGTCGGACTGAAGCTTTCTTT. This gives the protein CASSPQGGRTEAFF.

This rearrangement joins TRBV28 to TRBJ2-1; D may be TRBD2 (7 bases). This CDR3 is 14 amino acids long. Germline CDR1 and CDR2: MDHEN and SYDVKM. V lost 11 bases, J lost 7 bases, and 21 bases lay in between. In nucleotides, the CDR3 is TGTGCCCTCCACGAAGGGGGGGCGGGTAATGAGCAGTTCTTC. The encoded protein is CALHEGGAGNEQFF.

This clonotype was found many times. The V call is TRBV12-3 or TRBV12-4, the J call TRBJ1-1, with TRBD1 matching over 7 bases. The CDR3 consists of 14 residues. Germline trimming cut 7 bases from V and 4 bases from J; bases unmatched to any gene: 9. CDR3 in DNA: TGTGCCAGCACCTCCGACAGGGTAGGCACTGAAGCTTTCTTT. This sequence encodes CASTSDRVGTEAFF.

The CDR3 sequence is CASSQGPTYEQYF. For the CDR3, the DNA is TGTGCCAGCAGCCAGGGACCCACCTACGAGCAGTACTTC. The chain recombines TRBV6-5 with TRBJ2-7, with D perhaps being TRBD1 or TRBD2 (5 bases each). Per the germline V gene, CDR1 is MNHEY and CDR2 is SVGAGI. The CDR3 loop spans 13 amino acids. Deletions cut 6 bases from V and 2 bases from J, with 11 bases between.

This clonotype has a handful of counts. The chain uses TRBV28 and TRBJ1-5; perhaps TRBD1 as D (6 bases). Trimming pared 2 bases from V and 3 bases from J, leaving 14 bases between. The CDR3 covers 16 residues. CDR1 MDHEN and CDR2 SYDVKM come from the germline V gene. The CDR3 coding sequence is TGTGCCAGCAGTTTAAGCGGCCCAGGGGTCAATCAGCCCCAGCATTTT. Its protein product is CASSLSGPGVNQPQHF. The full variable domain, completed using reference TRBV28 and TRBJ1-5, is DVKVTQSSRYLVKRTGEKVFLECVQDMDHENMFWYRQDPGLGLRLIYFSYDVKMKEKGDIPEGYSVSREKKERFSLILESASTNQTSMYLCASSLSGPGVNQPQHFGDGTRLSIL.

The V gene is TRBV3-1, the J gene TRBJ2-5, with 10 bases matching TRBD2. The CDR3 loop spans 17 amino acids. The V gene end was trimmed by 0 bases and the J gene end by 5 bases; junction bases not matched to a gene: 9. Germline CDR1 is LGHDT and CDR2 is YNNKEL (reference sequence). CDR3: CASSQDEASGSLETQYF. The CDR3 DNA reads as TGTGCCAGCAGCCAAGACGAGGCTAGCGGGAGTTTGGAGACCCAGTACTTC.

This chain connects TRBV27 to TRBJ2-1, with 10 bases lining up with TRBD1. This CDR3 spans 15 amino acids. Germline values: CDR1 MNHEY, CDR2 SMNVEV (reference sequence). Unmatched junction bases numbered 8, after V lost 8 bases and J lost 4 bases. The CDR3 bases are TGTGCCAGCTTCACCGGGACAGGGGATTACAATGAGCAGTTCTTC. This gives the protein CASFTGTGDYNEQFF.

The genes are TRBV27 and TRBJ2-7, with 7 bases matching TRBD1. The CDR3 spans 14 residues. Trimming removed 0 bases from V and 4 bases from J; junction bases left unmatched: 3. Germline V CDR1 and CDR2: MNHEY, SMNVEV (reference sequence). In DNA, the CDR3 is TGTGCCAGCAGTTTATCCAAGGGGGCTTACGAGCAGTACTTC. It codes for CASSLSKGAYEQYF.